The 6 T cell receptor beta chains in this list originate from one sample, sequenced in a study of blood T cell repertoires in COVID-19. Measured with immunoSEQ multiplex PCR; TCRdb has only the in-frame clones, and not every one. The sample holds 75,000 to 90,000 clones, approximately 86% seen once. Sequences were obtained from peripheral blood. These receptors all stem from an elderly man with active or convalescent COVID-19.

This clone was recorded once. This chain joins TRBV5-1 and TRBJ1-1; the match to TRBD1 covers 7 bases. The germline V gene encodes CDR1 SGHRS and CDR2 YFSETQ. The CDR3 has 14 amino acids. V was pared by 2 bases and J by 0 bases, with 1 base of the junction left unmatched. CDR3 loop: CASSLRGLNTEAFF. CDR3 sequence (DNA): TGCGCCAGCAGCTTAAGGGGGCTGAACACTGAAGCTTTCTTT.

The V and J genes are TRBV11-2 and TRBJ1-2; no firm D call. The V and J ends lost 5 bases and 0 bases respectively, with 13 bases between them. CDR1 is SGHAT, CDR2 FQNNGV, per germline. The CDR3 covers 15 residues. The CDR3 sequence is CASSRRTEANYGYTF. Here the CDR3 DNA reads TGTGCCAGCAGCCGGAGGACGGAGGCTAACTATGGCTACACCTTC.

This clone has only a few counts. The V call is TRBV20-1, the J call TRBJ2-1, with D maybe TRBD1 (5 bases). The CDR3 extends over 14 amino acids. Germline-derived CDR1 and CDR2 are DFQATT and SNEGSKA (reference sequence). Trimming left V 3 bases short and J 5 bases short, with 14 bases between. CDR3 nucleotides: TGCAGTGCTAGTGCCCGGACATATAACAATGAGCAGTTCTTC. Residues: CSASARTYNNEQFF.

The chain carries TRBV11-2 and TRBJ1-6, with 9 bases that match TRBD1. The germline V gene encodes CDR1 SGHAT and CDR2 FQNNGV. The CDR3 covers 18 residues. Germline trimming cut 5 bases from V and 1 base from J; bases unmatched to any gene: 9. DNA for the CDR3: TGTGCCAGCAGCACCCTCACAGGGGGCGCGTCCTATAATTCACCCCTCCACTTT. Residues: CASSTLTGGASYNSPLHF.

This rearrangement joins TRBV4-2 to TRBJ2-5; 9 bases match TRBD2. This CDR3 region has 19 residues. V was pared by 1 base and J by 4 bases, with 16 bases of the junction left unmatched. Per germline, CDR1 LGHNA and CDR2 YNFKEQ. CDR3 nucleotide sequence: TGTGCCAGCAGCCAAGGGGATGCTAGCGGGGATGGGTTCGGAGAGACCCAGTACTTC. This sequence encodes CASSQGDASGDGFGETQYF.

V usage is TRBV7-9 and J usage is TRBJ2-5, with 8 bases matching TRBD2. CDR1 is SEHNR and CDR2 is FQNEAQ in the germline V gene (reference sequence). This CDR3 is 16 amino acids long. J gave up 5 bases and V 5 bases, and 13 bases lay outside the gene matches. The CDR3 here is CASSPRGGREEETQYF. In DNA, the CDR3 is TGTGCCAGCAGCCCCCGGGGGGGCAGGGAGGAGGAGACCCAGTACTTC.